This T cell receptor (beta chain) was retrieved from a study of blood T cell repertoires in COVID-19. The overall study: Some COVID-19 samples were acute and others convalescent; all came from the United States, Italy and Spain. Sources were T cells, B-cell-depleted T cells, or PBMCs; the material itself was cDNA or gDNA.

The CDR3 length is 21 residues. In the original processing: Amplifying reference gene primers gave estimates of nucleated cell counts. Using immunoSEQ multiplex PCR, the repertoire was profiled, and TCRdb retains in-frame clones only, with some absent. Clone size and the V and J calls come from that table; the DNA yielded D and trimming. The sample contains around 67,000 clones, 70% to 90% of which appear only once. This clonotype was sampled from a woman aged 80 or over with active or convalescent COVID-19. Sequencing was performed on peripheral blood. The chain joins TRBV21-1 to TRBJ2-1; TRBD2, the D gene given by the table, was not confirmed from the DNA. TRBV21-1 constitutes a pseudogene. DNA of the CDR3: TGTGCCAGCAGCAAAGCGCTTAGACTAGCGGGGGGTAAGAGCTCCTACAATGAGCAGTTCTTC. Its translation is CASSKALRLAGGKSSYNEQFF.